These 18 T cell receptor beta chains were sequenced from one sample in a study of regulatory T cells in long-lasting Graves disease. In building TCR beta libraries, iRepertoire HTBI primers were used together with Arm-PCR of CDR3 regions. MiXCR, run by TCRdb on the multiplex PCR reads, gives a single entry per CDR3 protein. There are under 250,000 distinct CDR3 sequences in the sample; just over 20% occur only once, and over 11% lies in the top ten. Time point described: newly diagnosed GD, antithyroid drugs for less than 3 months. With RNA extracted from PBMCs as input, the TCR library was made. The sequences come from peripheral blood mononuclear cells (PBMCs), collected at new diagnosis, from a patient treated with antithyroid drugs. The receptors come from a female donor with Graves disease.

In this sample, this clonotype turned up many times. The gene calls are TRBV5-6 and TRBJ2-2; no firm D call. The ends were cut back, 0 bases at V and 6 bases at J, with 6 bases in the middle. CDR1 and CDR2 (germline): SGHDT, YYEEEE. The CDR3 length is 13 residues. CDR3 DNA: TGTGCCAGCAGCTTGGTCGGGTCCGGGGAGCTGTTTTTT. Protein sequence: CASSLVGSGELFF.

This clonotype occurred many times. At one of its ends the junction is not consistent with the germline gene, which may arise from a read error. The chain uses TRBV5-1 and TRBJ1-1, with no clear D. The CDR3 runs to 15 residues. Germline CDR1 and CDR2: SGHRS and YFSETQ. For the CDR3, the DNA is TGTGCCAGCAGCTTGGCCCCGGACCCGAACACTGAAGCTTTCTTT. Its translation: CASSLAPDPNTEAFF.

The J gene is TRBJ2-1, the V gene TRBV3-1; TRBD2 agrees at 12 bases. This CDR3 is built from 15 residues. With V trimmed by 5 bases and J by 5 bases, 4 bases remained unmatched. CDR1 is LGHDT, CDR2 YNNKEL, per germline (reference sequence). CDR3 residues: CASSYGLAGNNEQFF. In DNA, the CDR3 is TGTGCCAGCAGCTACGGACTAGCGGGGAACAATGAGCAGTTCTTC.

This clonotype was detected ten times or more. V gene TRBV20-1 combines with J gene TRBJ2-7; D may be TRBD2 (5 bases). Per germline, CDR1 DFQATT and CDR2 SNEGSKA (reference sequence). The germline V and J ends were trimmed by 1 base and 1 base, with 17 bases remaining between them. The CDR3 is 16 amino acids. Here the CDR3 DNA reads TGCAGTGCTAGAGGGGATGGCGAGGGATTTTCCTACGAGCAGTACTTC. It specifies CSARGDGEGFSYEQYF.

The sample holds a few counts of this clonotype. The CDR3 sequence is CASSPAEALNTEAFF. The CDR3 nucleotides are TGTGCCAGCAGTCCTGCGGAGGCCTTGAACACTGAAGCTTTCTTT. V and J are TRBV5-5 and TRBJ1-1; no clear D gene. Trimming removed 5 bases from V and 0 bases from J, with 14 bases in between. This CDR3 has 15 residues. CDR1 and CDR2 from the germline V gene are SGHKS and YYEKEE (reference sequence). Supplemented by reference TRBV5-5 and TRBJ1-1, the full variable domain reads DAGVTQSPTHLIKTRGQQVTLRCSPISGHKSVSWYQQVLGQGPQFIFQYYEKEERGRGNFPDRFSARQFPNYSSELNVNALLLGDSALYLCASSPAEALNTEAFFGQGTRLTVV.

A few counts support this clonotype. With a much larger clone just one base away, this may be a read error. Since no conserved phenylalanine or tryptophan closes the CDR3, a read error is the likely cause. The rearrangement links TRBV6-2 or TRBV6-3 to TRBJ2-1; 7 bases line up with TRBD1. Germline lookup yields CDR1 MNHEY and CDR2 SVGEGT. Losses at the gene ends were 6 bases for V and 2 bases for J; bases not matched to a gene: 7. The CDR3 covers 15 residues. The CDR3 protein is CASSPRQGPYNEQFL. In nucleotides, the CDR3 is TGTGCCAGCAGCCCGAGACAGGGACCCTACAATGAGCAGTTCCTC.

This clonotype was recorded at least ten times. V usage is TRBV28 and J usage is TRBJ2-3; D not resolved. Trimming took off 2 bases at V and 4 bases at J, with 13 bases between the two ends. The CDR3 is 15 amino acids. Germline V lookup: CDR1 MDHEN, CDR2 SYDVKM. Written as DNA, the CDR3 is TGTGCCAGCAGTTTAAATGCCGCAATCTCAGATACGCAGTATTTT. Amino acid sequence: CASSLNAAISDTQYF.

At least ten counts were recorded for this clonotype. This sequence joins TRBV6-2 or TRBV6-3 and TRBJ2-5; D may be TRBD1 (5 bases). In germline, CDR1 is MNHEY, CDR2 SVGEGT. The CDR3 loop spans 16 amino acids. V lost 2 bases and J lost 5, with 18 bases in between. The CDR3 nucleotides are TGTGCCAGCAGTTACCAAACAGGACGGTCCCGGGAGACCCAGTACTTC. It translates to CASSYQTGRSRETQYF.

V usage is TRBV24-1 and J usage is TRBJ2-3, with 9 positions matching TRBD1. Trimming cost V 7 bases and J 2 bases; bases outside gene matches: 3. Germline CDR1 KGHDR, CDR2 SFDVKD. The CDR3 is 14 residues long. CDR3: CATSGTGTTDTQYF. Here the CDR3 DNA reads TGTGCCACCAGCGGGACAGGGACCACAGATACGCAGTATTTT.

This clonotype was detected ten times or more. The chain carries TRBV6-2 or TRBV6-3 and TRBJ2-7; D is unclear. The germline V and J ends were trimmed by 1 base and 0 bases, with 4 bases remaining between them. The CDR3 contains 13 residues. Germline V gene sequence: CDR1 MNHEY, CDR2 SVGEGT. CDR3 nucleotides: TGTGCCAGCAGTTACTTGAGCTCCTACGAGCAGTACTTC. This sequence encodes CASSYLSSYEQYF.

This clonotype was picked up many times. The chain uses TRBV10-3 and TRBJ2-2; 7 bases align to TRBD2. V shed 5 bases, J shed 0 bases, and the junction held 3 bases outside the gene matches. This CDR3 is built from 15 residues. Germline V CDR1 and CDR2: ENHRY, SYGVKD. As DNA, the CDR3 is TGTGCCATCAGTTGGCTAGCGGCGAACACCGGGGAGCTGTTTTTT. Amino acids: CAISWLAANTGELFF.

This clonotype has a count of ten or more. V usage is TRBV28 and J usage is TRBJ2-3, with D perhaps matching TRBD1 or TRBD2 (5 bases each). V was trimmed by 6 bases and J by 3 bases, leaving 16 bases between them. Germline CDR1 and CDR2: MDHEN and SYDVKM. There are 15 residues in the CDR3. As DNA, the CDR3 is TGTGCCAGCAGCCCGGGGCAGTCCCTGACAGATACGCAGTATTTT. The encoded protein is CASSPGQSLTDTQYF.

This clonotype was detected ten times or more. This chain links TRBV6-2 or TRBV6-3 with TRBJ2-7; maybe TRBD2 (6 bases). The V gene's germline CDR1 is MNHEY and CDR2 SVGEGT. CDR3 length equals 17 residues. The V end was cut by 0 bases, the J end by 4 bases, with 19 bases between. Here the CDR3 DNA reads TGTGCCAGCAGTTACTCGAAGGTCGGGCGGGATAGGTACGAGCAGTACTTC. This translates into CASSYSKVGRDRYEQYF.

CDR3 sequence: CASSYRKRGGPNEQFF. The CDR3 coding sequence is TGTGCCAGCAGTTACCGGAAGCGGGGGGGGCCCAATGAGCAGTTCTTC. The V call is TRBV6-2 or TRBV6-3, the J call TRBJ2-1; 10 nucleotides match TRBD2. This CDR3 has 16 residues. The J segment lost 6 bases and the V segment lost 2 bases, leaving 7 bases of the junction unmatched. Looked up from germline, CDR1 is MNHEY and CDR2 is SVGEGT.

This clonotype has at least ten counts. V is TRBV7-2 and J is TRBJ1-6; D ambiguous. V lost 5 bases, J lost 5 bases, and 7 bases lay in between. The CDR3 consists of 13 residues. Germline-derived CDR1 and CDR2 are SGHTA and FQGNSA. CDR3: CASSTTNNSPLHF. The CDR3 coding sequence is TGTGCCAGCAGCACCACTAATAATTCACCCCTCCACTTT.

This clonotype was seen more than once but under ten times. The chain joins TRBV4-1 to TRBJ2-3; TRBD2 agrees at 7 bases. V dropped 3 bases and J dropped 6; count of bases not matched to a gene: 15. The CDR3 runs to 17 residues. Germline lookup yields CDR1 MGHRA and CDR2 YSYEKL. CDR3 sequence: CASSQSPQDSRGDTQYF. The DNA of the CDR3 is TGCGCCAGCAGCCAGAGCCCCCAGGACTCGCGGGGGGATACGCAGTATTTT.

As concerns this clonotype: A much larger clone lies a single base off, so this may be a read error. The V call is TRBV6-2 or TRBV6-3, the J call TRBJ2-1, with 7 bases matching TRBD1. Trimming at V came to 10 bases and at J to 7 bases, leaving 13 bases not matched to a gene. Germline CDR1 MNHEY, CDR2 SVGEGT. The CDR3 totals 14 residues. Written as DNA, the CDR3 is TGTGCCACCCGACGGACAGGTGGTAAGAATGAGCAGTTCTTC. Amino acids: CATRRTGGKNEQFF.

As to this clonotype: Given a much more abundant clone one base away, this may be a read error. J is TRBJ1-2 and V is TRBV6-9, with 7 bases fitting TRBD1. This CDR3 comprises 13 residues. The germline CDR1 and CDR2 sequences are MNHGY and SVAAGI. With V trimmed by 4 bases and J by 9 bases, 8 bases remained unmatched. The CDR3 sequence: CASSFDRVGSYTF. The CDR3 DNA is TGTGCCAGCAGTTTCGACAGGGTGGGAAGCTACACCTTC.